A single sample gave rise to the 27 T cell receptor beta chains below, sequenced in a study of blood T cell repertoires in COVID-19 (dated by TCRdb to 2020 to 2022). Library generation was performed with the immunoSEQ multiplex PCR assay. The clones in this table, taken by TCRdb from immuneACCESS, are in-frame only. Not every clone is retained; where verified, under half of the shortfall comes from an unresolved V gene, and the cause of the rest is unknown. The sample includes roughly 170,000 clones, with about 90% observed a single time. The ten largest clones capture about 20% of the sample. The sequenced material came from peripheral blood. Receptors were obtained from a man in his 70s with active or convalescent COVID-19.

This chain joins TRBV12-5 and TRBJ2-2; 13 positions match TRBD2. J lost 3 bases, V lost 5 bases, and 15 bases had no gene match. CDR3 length: 20 amino acids. Germline assignment: CDR1 LGHNT and CDR2 FRNRAP. The CDR3 DNA reads as TGTGCTAGTGGTCCCGGGACTAGCGGGGTCTTTTTGATGGACACCGGGGAGCTGTTTTTT. Its protein is CASGPGTSGVFLMDTGELFF.

This chain uses TRBV5-1 with TRBJ2-5; 11 bases agree with TRBD2. CDR3 length: 15 amino acids. Trimming cost V 4 bases and J 5 bases; bases outside gene matches: 7. Germline V gene data show CDR1 as SGHRS and CDR2 as YFSETQ. The CDR3 coding sequence is TGCGCCAGCAGCCGCGTACTAGCGGGAGTGGAGACCCAGTACTTC. It codes for CASSRVLAGVETQYF. The full variable domain, completed using reference TRBV5-1 and TRBJ2-5, is KAGVTQTPRYLIKTRGQQVTLSCSPISGHRSVSWYQQTPGQGLQFLFEYFSETQRNKGNFPGRFSGRQFSNSRSEMNVSTLELGDSALYLCASSRVLAGVETQYFGPGTRLLVL.

CDR3 bases: TGTGCCAGTAGTATGCCTGGGGTCCTTGGAGGTGGCAATCAGCCCCAGCATTTT. It specifies CASSMPGVLGGGNQPQHF. This chain uses TRBV19 with TRBJ1-5; D remains ambiguous. This CDR3 has 18 residues. The germline V gene encodes CDR1 LNHDA and CDR2 SQIVND (reference sequence). V lost 3 bases to trimming and J lost 2 bases, with 20 bases between them.

The V and J genes are TRBV18 and TRBJ1-1; no firm D call. CDR1 is KGHSH and CDR2 is LQKENI in the germline V gene. The V gene lost 0 bases and the J gene lost 5 bases, with 7 bases spanning the gap. The CDR3 spans 13 residues. This CDR3 is CASSPPQWTEAFF. The CDR3 coding sequence is TGTGCCAGCTCACCACCACAGTGGACTGAAGCTTTCTTT.

The V gene is TRBV30, the J gene TRBJ1-4; 7 bases map to TRBD1. The germline V gene encodes CDR1 GTSNPN and CDR2 SVGIG (reference sequence). The V and J ends lost 3 bases and 4 bases, in that order; junction bases with no gene match: 5. This CDR3 has 14 residues. CDR3 sequence (DNA): TGTGCCTGGAGGTGGGGACAGAATAATGAAAAACTGTTTTTT. Translating gives CAWRWGQNNEKLFF.

The chain joins TRBV6-5 to TRBJ2-3; D unclear. The germline CDR1 and CDR2 sequences are MNHEY and SVGAGI. V was shortened by 2 bases and J by 0 bases, with 12 bases between the two germline ends. The CDR3 contains 16 residues. CDR3 amino acids: CASSYLGDPSTDTQYF. DNA for the CDR3: TGTGCCAGCAGTTACCTGGGCGACCCTAGCACAGATACGCAGTATTTT.

This sequence joins TRBV5-5 and TRBJ2-6, with D perhaps TRBD2 (6 bases). Per the germline V gene, CDR1 is SGHKS and CDR2 is YYEKEE (reference sequence). Trimming cost V 0 bases and J 2 bases, with 6 bases left between them. The CDR3 is 15 amino acids. CDR3: CASSLGLAGANVLTF. CDR3 bases: TGTGCCAGCAGCTTGGGACTAGCTGGGGCCAACGTCCTGACTTTC.

This chain connects TRBV14 to TRBJ2-1; D ambiguous. Germline CDR1 SGHDN, CDR2 FVKESK. Between the trimmed V and J ends, which lost 0 bases and 0 bases, there was a span of 9 bases. This CDR3 is built from 16 residues. The CDR3 DNA is TGTGCCAGCAGCCAAGATCTTGGAGTCTCCTACAATGAGCAGTTCTTC. Its protein is CASSQDLGVSYNEQFF.

The rearrangement links TRBV5-1 to TRBJ2-5; TRBD1 aligns across 9 bases. V was clipped by 3 bases and J by 6 bases; unmatched bases: 6. The CDR3 covers 14 residues. Germline V CDR1 and CDR2: SGHRS, YFSETQ. CDR3 amino acids: CASSSGQGGKTQYF. As DNA, the CDR3 is TGCGCCAGCAGCTCGGGACAGGGTGGAAAGACCCAGTACTTC.

The genes are TRBV27 and TRBJ1-5; possibly TRBD1 for D (5 bases). The germline CDR1 and CDR2 sequences are MNHEY and SMNVEV (reference sequence). Trimming stripped 2 bases from V and 4 bases from J, with 9 bases between. The CDR3 contains 14 residues. The DNA for the CDR3 is TGTGCCAGCAGTTTAAGGGGAAGGAATCAGCCCCAGCATTTT. Translating it yields CASSLRGRNQPQHF.

The rearrangement links TRBV2 to TRBJ1-2; 7 positions agree with TRBD1. The CDR3 is made up of 14 amino acids. The junction had 12 bases not matched to a gene; V was cut back by 6 bases and J by 8 bases. Germline lookup yields CDR1 SNHLY and CDR2 FYNNEI. CDR3 nucleotides: TGTGCCAGCAGCGTACAGGGGTTAACCGGGGGCTACACCTTC. The encoded protein is CASSVQGLTGGYTF.

The J gene is TRBJ1-5, the V gene TRBV6-2 or TRBV6-3; possible D gene TRBD1, 6 bases. Germline CDR1 and CDR2: MNHEY and SVGEGT. The CDR3 loop spans 17 amino acids. V was trimmed by 2 bases and J by 0 bases, leaving 14 bases between them. This CDR3 is CASSYIQGRGSNQPQHF. The CDR3 coding sequence is TGTGCCAGCAGTTACATACAGGGTAGGGGTAGCAATCAGCCCCAGCATTTT.

This clone was seen only once. V gene TRBV20-1 combines with J gene TRBJ1-2, with no clear D. CDR3 length: 10 residues. The germline V gene encodes CDR1 DFQATT and CDR2 SNEGSKA (reference sequence). The germline V and J ends were trimmed by 1 base and 6 bases, with 3 bases remaining between them. The CDR3 DNA reads TGCAGTGCTAGAGTCAATGGCTACACCTTC. Residues: CSARVNGYTF.

This rearrangement joins TRBV27 to TRBJ1-6, with TRBD1 as a possible D gene (5 bases). The CDR3 spans 16 residues. The V gene's germline CDR1 is MNHEY and CDR2 SMNVEV (reference sequence). V lost 6 bases to trimming and J lost 4 bases, with 16 bases between them. CDR3 region: CASSLGRRGYNSPLHF. The DNA of the CDR3 is TGTGCCAGCAGCTTGGGCCGGAGGGGATATAATTCACCCCTCCACTTT.

This chain uses TRBV5-4 with TRBJ2-3; the D is unclear. Per the germline V gene, CDR1 is SGHNT and CDR2 is YYREEE (reference sequence). The CDR3 length is 13 residues. Trimming took off 1 base at V and 5 bases at J, with 8 bases between the two ends. CDR3 residues: CASSLIPGDTQYF. CDR3 coding DNA: TGTGCCAGCAGCTTGATTCCCGGAGATACGCAGTATTTT.

The rearrangement joins TRBV27 to TRBJ1-1; no clear D gene. V was clipped by 0 bases and J by 1 base, with 15 bases between them. This CDR3 is 17 amino acids long. Germline CDR1 is MNHEY and CDR2 is SMNVEV (reference sequence). The CDR3 coding sequence is TGTGCCAGCAGTTTATCGGCCTCTCTCCGCTGGAACACTGAAGCTTTCTTT. It yields the protein CASSLSASLRWNTEAFF.

The chain is built from TRBV15 and TRBJ1-2, with 7 nucleotides matching TRBD1. The CDR3 length is 15 residues. Germline V gene sequence: CDR1 LNHNV, CDR2 YYDKDF (reference sequence). The V gene end was trimmed by 3 bases and the J gene end by 8 bases; junction bases not matched to a gene: 12. CDR3 DNA sequence: TGTGCCACCAGCAGTCCGGGACAGTCCCTGGGGGGCTACACCTTC. Protein: CATSSPGQSLGGYTF. The whole variable domain, filled in from reference TRBV15 and TRBJ1-2, reads DAMVIQNPRYQVTQFGKPVTLSCSQTLNHNVMYWYQQKSSQAPKLLFHYYDKDFNNEADTPDNFQSRRPNTSFCFLDIRSPGLGDTAMYLCATSSPGQSLGGYTFGSGTRLTVV.

The chain carries TRBV11-3 and TRBJ2-7; tentatively, D is TRBD1 (5 bases). Germline-derived CDR1 and CDR2 are SGHNT and YENEEA. V was pared by 5 bases and J by 4 bases, with 15 bases between. The CDR3 contains 14 residues. This chain's CDR3 is CASSPRAQGYEQYF. CDR3 nucleotide sequence: TGTGCCAGCAGCCCCCGGGCTCAGGGATACGAGCAGTACTTC.

The count of this clone is one. V usage is TRBV2 and J usage is TRBJ2-2, with 7 positions matching TRBD2. The CDR3 contains 15 residues. Trimming removed 6 bases from V and 0 bases from J; junction bases left unmatched: 4. Germline CDR1 is SNHLY and CDR2 is FYNNEI. The CDR3 nucleotides are TGTGCCAGCAGGAGGGACTACGCGAACACCGGGGAGCTGTTTTTT. It encodes CASRRDYANTGELFF.

The V and J genes are TRBV7-9 and TRBJ1-2; the D gene is possibly TRBD1 (5 bases). V was cut by 5 bases and J by 1 base, with 20 bases left in between. Per germline, CDR1 SEHNR and CDR2 FQNEAQ (reference sequence). The CDR3 has 17 residues. CDR3 region: CASSLTLQGSVNYGYTF. CDR3 coding DNA: TGTGCCAGCAGCCTAACCCTCCAGGGATCCGTTAACTATGGCTACACCTTC.

The V call is TRBV5-8, the J call TRBJ1-2; 8 positions agree with TRBD1. CDR1 SGHTS and CDR2 YDEGEE come from the germline V gene. With V trimmed by 3 bases and J by 3 bases, 7 bases remained unmatched. This CDR3 is 15 amino acids long. CDR3 sequence reads: CASSSWDRPYYGYTF. CDR3 DNA: TGTGCCAGCAGCTCGTGGGACAGGCCGTACTATGGCTACACCTTC.

In its sample, this clone was seen many times. This rearrangement joins TRBV13 to TRBJ2-3; D ambiguous. The CDR3 length is 12 residues. Germline V gene sequence: CDR1 PRHDT, CDR2 FYEKMQ (reference sequence). Trimming removed 4 bases at V and 6 bases at J, with 8 bases between. The CDR3 reads CASSWLGDTQYF. CDR3 in DNA: TGTGCCAGCAGCTGGCTCGGGGATACGCAGTATTTT.

The chain recombines TRBV7-2 with TRBJ2-7; 9 bases line up with TRBD2. This CDR3 region has 16 residues. CDR1 SGHTA and CDR2 FQGNSA come from the germline V gene. The V gene end was trimmed by 3 bases and the J gene end by 6 bases; junction bases not matched to a gene: 12. For the CDR3, the DNA is TGTGCCAGCAGCTTTCGGACTAGCGTGATGGGGCTCGAGCAGTACTTC. Residues: CASSFRTSVMGLEQYF.

V is TRBV15 and J is TRBJ1-1; no clear D gene. Per germline, CDR1 LNHNV and CDR2 YYDKDF (reference sequence). Trimming removed 7 bases at V and 0 bases at J, with 12 bases between. The CDR3 extends over 14 amino acids. Here the CDR3 reads CATNKQYMNTEAFF. The DNA for the CDR3 is TGTGCCACCAACAAACAGTATATGAACACTGAAGCTTTCTTT.

The CDR3 loop reads CASSFRNQGARTEAFF. CDR3 coding DNA: TGTGCCAGCAGTTTTCGAAATCAGGGGGCTCGTACTGAAGCTTTCTTT. The rearrangement uses TRBV7-9 and TRBJ1-1, with 8 bases lining up with TRBD1. CDR3 size: 16 residues. V lost 6 bases, J lost 5 bases, and 14 bases stayed unmatched. The germline CDR1 and CDR2 sequences are SEHNR and FQNEAQ (reference sequence).

The chain employs TRBV18 and TRBJ1-2; the D is unclear. Germline V gene lookup returns CDR1 KGHSH and CDR2 LQKENI. This CDR3 spans 14 amino acids. With 5 bases removed from V and 0 bases from J, the gap between germline ends came to 10 bases. The CDR3: CASSGQVANYGYTF. CDR3 sequence (DNA): TGTGCCAGCTCAGGGCAGGTAGCTAACTATGGCTACACCTTC.

This chain uses TRBV7-2 with TRBJ1-6; D is unresolved. Trimming cost V 1 base and J 8 bases, with 12 bases left between them. The V gene's germline CDR1 is SGHTA and CDR2 FQGNSA. The CDR3 contains 15 residues. The CDR3 nucleotides read TGTGCCAGCAGCTTAGAGACACGTTGGGATTCACCCCTCCACTTT. Amino acids: CASSLETRWDSPLHF.